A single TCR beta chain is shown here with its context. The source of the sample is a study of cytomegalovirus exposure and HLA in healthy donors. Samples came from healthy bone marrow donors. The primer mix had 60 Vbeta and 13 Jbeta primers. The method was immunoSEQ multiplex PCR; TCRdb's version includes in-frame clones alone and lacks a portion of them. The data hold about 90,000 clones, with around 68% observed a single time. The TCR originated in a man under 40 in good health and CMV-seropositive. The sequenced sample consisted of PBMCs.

The CDR3 sequence is CASSSGLAGVTYNEQFF. CDR3 in DNA: TGTGCCAGCAGCTCGGGACTAGCGGGGGTGACCTACAATGAGCAGTTCTTC. V usage is TRBV5-6 and J usage is TRBJ2-1, with TRBD2 identical over 14 bases. The trim removed 3 bases at V and 2 bases at J, leaving 4 bases unmatched. Germline CDR1 and CDR2: SGHDT and YYEEEE. The CDR3 spans 17 residues.